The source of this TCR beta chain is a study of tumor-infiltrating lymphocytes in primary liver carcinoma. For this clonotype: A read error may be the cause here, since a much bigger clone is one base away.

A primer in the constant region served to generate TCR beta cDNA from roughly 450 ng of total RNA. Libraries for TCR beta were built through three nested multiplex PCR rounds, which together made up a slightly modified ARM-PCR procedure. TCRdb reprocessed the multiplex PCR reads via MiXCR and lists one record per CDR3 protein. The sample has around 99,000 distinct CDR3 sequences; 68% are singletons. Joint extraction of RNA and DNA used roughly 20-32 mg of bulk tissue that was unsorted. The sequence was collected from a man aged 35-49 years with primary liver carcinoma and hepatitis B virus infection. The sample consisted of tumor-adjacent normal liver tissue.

CDR3 protein: CASSQALGRGDYGYTF. The CDR3 nucleotides are TGTGCCAGCAGCCAAGCCCTCGGGAGAGGCGACTATGGCTACACCTTC. The chain couples TRBV14 to TRBJ1-2; no clear D gene. Germline V gene data show CDR1 as SGHDN and CDR2 as FVKESK. V was shortened by 1 base and J by 3 bases, with 15 bases between the two germline ends. This CDR3 region has 16 residues.